Shown below are 18 T cell receptor beta chains from a single sample sequenced in a study of sequential checkpoint blockade in melanoma. The data were produced by immunoSEQ multiplex PCR, yet TCRdb's version contains in-frame clones alone and is incomplete. The table includes about 19,000 clones, approximately 73% detected once. Treatment here: randomized to nivolumab then ipilimumab (arm A) or the reverse (arm B). The material was CD8+ T cells sorted from blood (inferred from file names), obtained from a patient given nivolumab and ipilimumab in sequence. All receptors derive from a human donor with melanoma.

The chain couples TRBV4-1 to TRBJ2-7; 9 bases are shared with TRBD1. Trimming at V came to 6 bases and at J to 6 bases, leaving 9 bases not matched to a gene. This CDR3 is 14 amino acids long. From germline, CDR1 is MGHRA and CDR2 YSYEKL. The chain's CDR3 is CASRKGTGIGEQYF. As DNA, the CDR3 is TGCGCCAGCAGGAAAGGGACAGGGATCGGCGAGCAGTACTTC.

This chain joins TRBV27 and TRBJ1-1; 10 bases match TRBD1. Germline V gene data show CDR1 as MNHEY and CDR2 as SMNVEV (reference sequence). With 4 bases clipped from V and 5 bases from J, the junction kept 4 bases outside the gene matches. This CDR3 comprises 14 residues. The CDR3 DNA reads as TGTGCCAGCAGTTGGGACAGGGGTGGGACTGAAGCTTTCTTT. Amino acid sequence: CASSWDRGGTEAFF.

As to this clone: At one end, the junction sequence differs from germline, possibly due to a read error. The sample contains more than one DNA sequence encoding this CDR3. The rearrangement links TRBV5-1 to TRBJ1-1, with D hard to call. The germline CDR1 and CDR2 sequences are SGHRS and YFSETQ. This CDR3 region has 15 residues. CDR3 sequence reads: CASSLDEGMNTEAFF. In nucleotides, the CDR3 is TGCGCCAGCAGCTTGGATGAGGGTATGAACACTGAAGCCTTCTTT.

Here the CDR3 reads CASKTSGTGETQYF. As DNA, the CDR3 is TGTGCCAGCAAGACTAGCGGGACGGGCGAGACCCAGTACTTC. The rearrangement uses TRBV2 and TRBJ2-5; 11 bases match TRBD2. Trimming took 7 bases from V and 5 from J; bases not matched to a gene: 6. Germline CDR1 reads SNHLY; CDR2 reads FYNNEI. This CDR3 has 14 amino acids. The entire variable domain, with the rest obtained from reference TRBV2 and TRBJ2-5, is as follows: EPEVTQTPSHQVTQMGQEVILRCVPISNHLYFYWYRQILGQKVEFLVSFYNNEISEKSEIFDDQFSVERPDGSNFTLKIRSTKLEDSAMYFCASKTSGTGETQYFGPGTRLLVL.

The V call is TRBV27, the J call TRBJ1-4, with D possibly being TRBD1 (5 bases). This CDR3 is built from 16 residues. V was trimmed by 5 bases and J by 0 bases, leaving 13 bases between them. In germline, CDR1 is MNHEY, CDR2 SMNVEV (reference sequence). CDR3 DNA sequence: TGTGCCAGCAGTGCCGGGACTCTTCCAACTAATGAAAAACTGTTTTTT. It codes for CASSAGTLPTNEKLFF.

V usage is TRBV19 and J usage is TRBJ1-5; a possible D gene is TRBD1 (5 bases). Germline-derived CDR1 and CDR2 are LNHDA and SQIVND (reference sequence). The length of the CDR3 is 13 residues. Trimming removed 4 bases at V and 5 bases at J, with 9 bases between. The chain's CDR3 is CASSTDSYQPQHF. The CDR3 nucleotides are TGTGCCAGTAGTACCGACAGCTATCAGCCCCAGCATTTT. The full variable domain, completed using reference TRBV19 and TRBJ1-5, is DGGITQSPKYLFRKEGQNVTLSCEQNLNHDAMYWYRQDPGQGLRLIYYSQIVNDFQKGDIAEGYSVSREKKESFPLTVTSAQKNPTAFYLCASSTDSYQPQHFGDGTRLSIL.

The genes are TRBV27 and TRBJ2-2, with unresolved D. The CDR3 consists of 13 residues. The germline V and J ends were trimmed by 5 bases and 5 bases, with 9 bases remaining between them. Looked up from germline, CDR1 is MNHEY and CDR2 is SMNVEV (reference sequence). CDR3: CASSLGFTGELFF. In nucleotides, the CDR3 is TGTGCCAGCAGTCTCGGGTTTACCGGGGAGCTGTTTTTT.

This sequence joins TRBV6-5 and TRBJ1-2; 9 bases fit TRBD1. This CDR3 is built from 15 residues. V was pared by 4 bases and J by 5 bases, with 8 bases of the junction left unmatched. Germline CDR1 MNHEY, CDR2 SVGAGI. CDR3 DNA sequence: TGTGCCAGCAGTTCGACCTGGGACAGGGATTATGGCTACACCTTC. This sequence encodes CASSSTWDRDYGYTF.

The chain combines TRBV6-6 with TRBJ1-5, with 8 bases aligning to TRBD1. V was clipped by 6 bases and J by 4 bases; unmatched bases: 5. The CDR3 totals 14 residues. Germline lookup yields CDR1 MNHNY and CDR2 SVGAGI (reference sequence). DNA of the CDR3: TGTGCCAGCAGGAGGACAGGGCGTAATCAGCCCCAGCATTTT. It specifies CASRRTGRNQPQHF.

The chain has TRBV11-2 and TRBJ2-1, with 8 bases that match TRBD1. V trimming: 4 bases; J trimming: 5 bases; junction bases outside the gene matches: 7. Germline V gene lookup returns CDR1 SGHAT and CDR2 FQNNGV. The CDR3 contains 15 residues. The DNA of the CDR3 is TGTGCCAGCAGCTCAGGACAGGGCTACAACAATGAGCAGTTCTTC. It yields the protein CASSSGQGYNNEQFF.

The chain combines TRBV6-4 with TRBJ2-3, with 11 positions matching TRBD2. The CDR3 runs 16 residues. From germline, CDR1 is MRHNA and CDR2 SNTAGT. With 5 bases clipped from V and 6 bases from J, the junction kept 10 bases outside the gene matches. CDR3 protein: CASSLAGGTGLDTQYF. CDR3 nucleotides: TGTGCCAGCAGTTTAGCGGGGGGGACCGGCCTCGATACGCAGTATTTT.

The chain links TRBV7-9 to TRBJ2-1; D remains unclear. Germline-derived CDR1 and CDR2 are SEHNR and FQNEAQ (reference sequence). This CDR3 has 11 residues. V dropped 6 bases and J dropped 9 bases, with 9 bases sitting between them. This CDR3 reads CASRSLGEQFF. Here the CDR3 DNA reads TGTGCCAGCAGGAGCCTTGGTGAGCAGTTCTTC.

The chain joins TRBV5-1 to TRBJ1-6, with 7 nucleotides matching TRBD1. The CDR3 totals 14 residues. Per the germline V gene, CDR1 is SGHRS and CDR2 is YFSETQ. Trimming at V came to 4 bases and at J to 6 bases, leaving 4 bases not matched to a gene. CDR3 in amino acids: CASSEYRGNSPLHF. The DNA of the CDR3 is TGCGCCAGCAGCGAATACAGGGGTAATTCACCCCTCCACTTT.

The V gene is TRBV2, the J gene TRBJ2-5; TRBD2 is a possible D gene (6 bases). Germline CDR1 SNHLY, CDR2 FYNNEI. Trimming pared 0 bases from V and 0 bases from J, leaving 20 bases between. This CDR3 is 19 amino acids long. The CDR3 sequence is CASSEARLSVRGNQETQYF. CDR3 nucleotide sequence: TGTGCCAGCAGTGAAGCGAGGTTGTCAGTTCGGGGGAACCAAGAGACCCAGTACTTC.

The chain links TRBV27 to TRBJ2-1; 8 bases agree with TRBD1. Losses at the gene ends were 8 bases for V and 5 bases for J; bases not matched to a gene: 5. CDR1 is MNHEY, CDR2 SMNVEV, per germline (reference sequence). CDR3 length: 13 residues. CDR3 DNA sequence: TGTGCCAGCGGTCGGACAGGGCACAATGAGCAGTTCTTC. It translates to CASGRTGHNEQFF.

The rearrangement links TRBV9 to TRBJ1-2; D possibly corresponds to TRBD1 (5 bases). Trimming shortened V by 4 bases and J by 0 bases, and 10 bases separated the two germline ends. CDR1 and CDR2 from the germline V gene are SGDLS and YYNGEE. This CDR3 comprises 14 residues. The CDR3: CASSMDKSNYGYTF. The CDR3 DNA reads TGTGCCAGCAGCATGGACAAGTCTAACTATGGCTACACCTTC.

This chain links TRBV5-6 with TRBJ2-1; tentatively, D is TRBD2 (6 bases). V lost 4 bases to trimming and J lost 0 bases, with 11 bases between them. This CDR3 has 15 amino acids. The germline V gene encodes CDR1 SGHDT and CDR2 YYEEEE. CDR3 nucleotide sequence: TGTGCCAGCAGCACCGGGGGTAACTCCTACAATGAGCAGTTCTTC. It codes for CASSTGGNSYNEQFF.

This clone came up once. The rearrangement links TRBV28 to TRBJ2-7; a possible D gene is TRBD2 (6 bases). Germline assignment: CDR1 MDHEN and CDR2 SYDVKM. This CDR3 spans 15 amino acids. Trimming stripped 7 bases from V and 2 bases from J, with 18 bases between. The CDR3 sequence: CASTPRGFLPYEQYF. The CDR3 nucleotides read TGTGCCAGCACGCCTCGGGGGTTTTTGCCCTACGAGCAGTACTTC.